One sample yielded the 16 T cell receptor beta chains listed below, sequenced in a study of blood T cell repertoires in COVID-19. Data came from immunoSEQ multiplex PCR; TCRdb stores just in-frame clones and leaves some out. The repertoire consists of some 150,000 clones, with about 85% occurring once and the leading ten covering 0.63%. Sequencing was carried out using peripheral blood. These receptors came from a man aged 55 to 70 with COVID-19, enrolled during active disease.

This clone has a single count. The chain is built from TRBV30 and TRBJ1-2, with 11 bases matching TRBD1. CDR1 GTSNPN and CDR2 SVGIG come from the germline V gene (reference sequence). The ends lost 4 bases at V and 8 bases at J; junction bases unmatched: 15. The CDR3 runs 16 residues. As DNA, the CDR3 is TGTGCCTGGATCCCTCGGGACAGGGGGAATTTGCGAGGCTACACCTTC. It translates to CAWIPRDRGNLRGYTF.

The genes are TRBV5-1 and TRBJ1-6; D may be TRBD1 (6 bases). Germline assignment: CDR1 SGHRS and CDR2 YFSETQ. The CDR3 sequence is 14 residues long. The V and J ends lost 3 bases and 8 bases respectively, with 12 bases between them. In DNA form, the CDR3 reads TGCGCCAGCAGCTCCACAGGGATGGATTCACCCCTCCACTTT. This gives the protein CASSSTGMDSPLHF.

The CDR3 loop is CASSLGVPYNEQFF. CDR3 nucleotide sequence: TGTGCCAGCAGCCTGGGAGTCCCGTACAATGAGCAGTTCTTC. V usage is TRBV3-1 (or the pseudogene TRBV3-2) and J usage is TRBJ2-1; D may be TRBD2 (5 bases). Germline CDR1 and CDR2: LGHDT and YNNKEL (reference sequence). CDR3 length: 14 amino acids. The V end lost 4 bases, the J end lost 4 bases, and 11 bases lay between the germline ends.

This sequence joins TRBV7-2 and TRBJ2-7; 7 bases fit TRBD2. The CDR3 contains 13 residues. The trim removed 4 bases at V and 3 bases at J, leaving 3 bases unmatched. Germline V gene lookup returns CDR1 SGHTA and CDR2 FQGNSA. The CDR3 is CASSYLADYEQYF. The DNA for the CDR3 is TGTGCCAGCAGCTATCTAGCGGACTACGAGCAGTACTTC.

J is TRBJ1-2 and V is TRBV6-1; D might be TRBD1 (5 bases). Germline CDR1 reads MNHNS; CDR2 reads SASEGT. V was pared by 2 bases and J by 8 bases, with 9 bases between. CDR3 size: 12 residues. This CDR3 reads CASSESGRGYTF. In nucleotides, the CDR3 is TGTGCCAGCAGTGAATCAGGGAGGGGCTACACCTTC.

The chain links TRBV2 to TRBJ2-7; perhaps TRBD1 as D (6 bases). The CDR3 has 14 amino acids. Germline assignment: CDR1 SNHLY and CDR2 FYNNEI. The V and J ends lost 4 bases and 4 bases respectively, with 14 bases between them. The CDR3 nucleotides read TGTGCCAGCAGTGTTGAGGGGACAACGTACGAGCAGTACTTC. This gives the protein CASSVEGTTYEQYF. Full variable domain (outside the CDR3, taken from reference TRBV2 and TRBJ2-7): EPEVTQTPSHQVTQMGQEVILRCVPISNHLYFYWYRQILGQKVEFLVSFYNNEISEKSEIFDDQFSVERPDGSNFTLKIRSTKLEDSAMYFCASSVEGTTYEQYFGPGTRLTVT.

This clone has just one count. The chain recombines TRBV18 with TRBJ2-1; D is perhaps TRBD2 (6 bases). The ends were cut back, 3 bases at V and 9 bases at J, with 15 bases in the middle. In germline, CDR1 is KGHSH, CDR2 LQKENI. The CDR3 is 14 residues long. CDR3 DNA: TGTGCCAGCTCACCGGACACCGGCGGGACTGAGCAGTTCTTC. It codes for CASSPDTGGTEQFF.

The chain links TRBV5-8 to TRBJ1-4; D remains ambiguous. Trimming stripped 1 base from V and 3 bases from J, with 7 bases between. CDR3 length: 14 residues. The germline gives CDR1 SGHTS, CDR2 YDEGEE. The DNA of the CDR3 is TGTGCCAGCAGCTTGTCCCTTGCTAATGAAAAACTGTTTTTT. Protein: CASSLSLANEKLFF.

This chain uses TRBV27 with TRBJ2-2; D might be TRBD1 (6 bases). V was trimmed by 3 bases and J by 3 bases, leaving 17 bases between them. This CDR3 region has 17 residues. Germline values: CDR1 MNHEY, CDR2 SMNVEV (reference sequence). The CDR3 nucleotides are TGTGCCAGCAGTTTTAGGGGGACAAGCCAGTACACCGGGGAGCTGTTTTTT. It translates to CASSFRGTSQYTGELFF.

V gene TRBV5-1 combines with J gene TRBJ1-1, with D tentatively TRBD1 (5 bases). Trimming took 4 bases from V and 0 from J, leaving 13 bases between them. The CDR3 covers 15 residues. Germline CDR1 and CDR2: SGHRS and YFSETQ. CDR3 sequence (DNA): TGCGCCAGCAGCCAAGGGGCATCTTTGAACACTGAAGCTTTCTTT. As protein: CASSQGASLNTEAFF.

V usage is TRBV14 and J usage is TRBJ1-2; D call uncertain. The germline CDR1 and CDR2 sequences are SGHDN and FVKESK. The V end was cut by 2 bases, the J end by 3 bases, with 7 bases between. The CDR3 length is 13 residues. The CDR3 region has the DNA TGTGCCAGCAGCCAAATGAGGGACTATGGCTACACCTTC. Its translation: CASSQMRDYGYTF.

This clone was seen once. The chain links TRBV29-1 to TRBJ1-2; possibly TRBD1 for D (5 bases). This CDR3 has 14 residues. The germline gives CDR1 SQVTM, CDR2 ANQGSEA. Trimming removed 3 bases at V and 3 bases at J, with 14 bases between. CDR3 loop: CSVDFADIDYGYTF. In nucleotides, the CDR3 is TGCAGCGTTGATTTCGCGGACATAGACTATGGCTACACCTTC. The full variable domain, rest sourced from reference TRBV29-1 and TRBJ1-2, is SAVISQKPSRDICQRGTSLTIQCQVDSQVTMMFWYRQQPGQSLTLIATANQGSEATYESGFVIDKFPISRPNLTFSTLTVSNMSPEDSSIYLCSVDFADIDYGYTFGSGTRLTVV.

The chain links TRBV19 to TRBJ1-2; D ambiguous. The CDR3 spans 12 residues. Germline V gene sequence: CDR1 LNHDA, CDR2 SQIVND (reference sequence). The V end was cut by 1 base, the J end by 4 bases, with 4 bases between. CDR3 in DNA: TGTGCCAGTAGTATAGCCCGCTATGGCTACACCTTC. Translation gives CASSIARYGYTF.

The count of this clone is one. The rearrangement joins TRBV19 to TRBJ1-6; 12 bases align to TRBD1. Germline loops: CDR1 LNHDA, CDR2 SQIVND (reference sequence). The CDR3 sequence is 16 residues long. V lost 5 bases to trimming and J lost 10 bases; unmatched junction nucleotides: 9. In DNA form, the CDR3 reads TGTGCCAGTAGTGACACCGGGACAGGGGGCGTCTCACCCCTCCACTTT. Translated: CASSDTGTGGVSPLHF. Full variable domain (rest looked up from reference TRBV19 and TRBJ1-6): DGGITQSPKYLFRKEGQNVTLSCEQNLNHDAMYWYRQDPGQGLRLIYYSQIVNDFQKGDIAEGYSVSREKKESFPLTVTSAQKNPTAFYLCASSDTGTGGVSPLHFGNGTRLTVT.

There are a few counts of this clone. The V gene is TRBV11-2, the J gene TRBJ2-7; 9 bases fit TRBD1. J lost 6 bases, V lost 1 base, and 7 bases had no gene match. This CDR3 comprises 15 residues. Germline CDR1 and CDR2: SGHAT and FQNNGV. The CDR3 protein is CASSLVRDRVIEQYF. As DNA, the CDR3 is TGTGCCAGCAGCTTAGTACGGGACAGGGTTATCGAGCAGTACTTC.

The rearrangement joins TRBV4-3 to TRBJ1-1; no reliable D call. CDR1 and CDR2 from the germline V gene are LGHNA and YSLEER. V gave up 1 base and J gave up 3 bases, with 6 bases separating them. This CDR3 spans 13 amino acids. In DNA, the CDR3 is TGCGCCAGCAGCCAAGCTAGATACACTGAAGCTTTCTTT. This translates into CASSQARYTEAFF.